This TCR beta chain was profiled in a study of T cell repertoires in cytomegalovirus infection (dated by TCRdb to the late 2010s). In terms of the full investigation: Donor HLA type was relevant to the analysis, as public TCR beta signatures indicated carriage of CMV infection together with the matching HLA type.

The table lists this clonotype with a few counts. The antigen it binds to is not known. Base qualities are missing; no much larger clone stands one base away. At the junction V is shortened by 2 bases and J by 2 bases; bases outside the gene matches: 1. The CDR3 measures 15 amino acids from cysteine to phenylalanine. Here the CDR3 DNA is all that survives: 45 bases in frame from base 1. The sample was run on an Illumina HiSeq 1500. TCRdb passed the public sequencing reads through fastp at Q25 and MiXCR, retaining productive beta sequences. Here each entry gathers all rows of one CDR3 protein and keeps the most common genes and DNA. The sample table records some 680,000 distinct CDR3 sequences; 35% to 40% of these occur just once. The leading ten clones occupy about 2.8% of the sample. Summary of the overall study and its limitations: In the ex vivo response, HLA-C-restricted CMV-specific TCR beta clonotypes were dominant, and in two of eight donors the single most frequent clonotype came from this HLA-C-restricted group. In both this cohort and an independent roughly 330-donor cohort, the cumulative frequency of public TCR beta family members distinguished carriers of CMV infection plus the relevant HLA type.

The sequence derives from a human donor in good health (CMV status not recorded). Some clones in this sample may be carry-over from other donors' samples. The rearrangement combines TRBV12-3 or TRBV12-4 with TRBJ2-1, and 9 junctional nucleotides match TRBD2. Sequencing was carried out using PBMCs. The CDR3 in this case is CASSLLAGTYNEQFF. At the DNA level, the sequence is TGTGCCAGCAGTTTACTAGCGGGGACCTACAATGAGCAGTTCTTC.